This is a list of T cell receptor beta chains from one sample in a study of CD8 T cells in ankylosing spondylitis. TCRdb fed the 5' RACE reads into MiXCR, producing one record per CDR3 protein. This sample has 250,000 to 400,000 distinct CDR3 sequences, with under 14% found just once. The sequenced sample was blood, either unsorted or a sorted T cell fraction (not recorded which). These receptors were collected from a female donor with ankylosing spondylitis or in good health (not recorded which). Each CDR3 is given with its conserved first and last residue. The D gene is left open where the match is weak. A row's size may be missing; if present it is once, few, many or a size class.

d_gene	v_gene	j_gene	abundance	CDR3aa	CDR3nt
TRBD1	TRBV5-6	TRBJ1-2	many	CASSLGVTGGSYGYTF	TGTGCCAGCAGCTTGGGAGTAACAGGGGGAAGCTATGGCTACACCTTC
TRBD2	TRBV12-3/TRBV12-4	TRBJ2-3	.	CASVGTAGGLTDTQYF	TGTGCCAGCGTGGGAACGGCGGGAGGACTCACAGATACGCAGTATTTT
.	TRBV24-1	TRBJ1-2	few	CATSTGSPYGYTF	TGTGCCACCAGTACAGGGTCCCCCTATGGCTACACCTTC
.	TRBV5-1	TRBJ1-2	.	CASSEFSPGSYGYTF	TGCGCCAGCAGCGAGTTTTCCCCGGGAAGCTATGGCTACACCTTC
.	TRBV7-2	TRBJ1-2	many	CASSSYGEDGYTF	TGTGCCAGCAGCTCCTATGGGGAAGATGGCTACACCTTC
.	TRBV5-1	TRBJ2-7	.	CASSPGRTGIEQYF	TGCGCCAGCAGCCCGGGCCGAACAGGGATTGAGCAGTACTTC
.	TRBV7-9	TRBJ2-7	many	CASSSRLWKYF	TGTGCCAGCAGCTCCCGACTTTGGAAGTACTTC
.	TRBV7-9	TRBJ2-7	many	CASSLAHLGGSSYEQYF	TGTGCCAGCAGCTTAGCGCACTTGGGCGGCTCCTCCTACGAGCAGTACTTC
TRBD1	TRBV20-1	TRBJ2-1	many	CSARPPPGQGARNEQFF	TGCAGTGCTAGACCACCCCCCGGACAGGGGGCGCGTAATGAGCAGTTCTTC
.	TRBV20-1	TRBJ1-5	many	CSATITDTQPQHF	TGCAGTGCTACTATCACCGACACTCAGCCCCAGCATTTT
.	TRBV20-1	TRBJ1-5	many	CSARDPGLGSDQPQHF	TGCAGTGCTAGAGACCCGGGATTGGGGTCTGATCAGCCCCAGCATTTT
TRBD1	TRBV2	TRBJ2-2	.	CASSLRDRGQGELFF	TGTGCCAGCAGCCTCCGGGACAGGGGGCAGGGGGAGCTGTTTTTT
TRBD2	TRBV29-1	TRBJ2-7	many	CSVGGTRSYEQYF	TGCAGCGTTGGTGGGACTAGGTCCTACGAGCAGTACTTC
.	TRBV30	TRBJ2-1	.	CAWSTGDREQFF	TGTGCCTGGAGTACGGGGGATCGGGAGCAGTTCTTC
.	TRBV5-1	TRBJ1-2	many	CASSSGTPYGYTF	TGCGCCAGCAGCTCCGGGACACCATATGGCTACACCTTC
TRBD1	TRBV6-1	TRBJ1-1	many	CASSPRGPGTEAFF	TGTGCCAGCAGTCCCAGGGGGCCTGGCACTGAAGCTTTCTTT
.	TRBV5-1	TRBJ2-3	many	CASSLAPAGSADTQYF	TGCGCCAGCAGCTTGGCCCCGGCGGGATCTGCAGATACGCAGTATTTT
TRBD1	TRBV18	TRBJ1-5	many	CASSTGTGHQPQHF	TGTGCCAGCTCAACCGGGACAGGGCACCAGCCCCAGCATTTT
.	TRBV7-9	TRBJ2-1	once	CASSLAGSSYEQFF	TGTGCCAGCAGCTTAGCAGGGTCCTCCTACGAGCAGTTCTTC
.	TRBV30	TRBJ2-7	.	CAWRSRWRTYEQYF	TGTGCCTGGAGGTCGCGGTGGAGAACCTACGAGCAGTACTTC
.	TRBV21-1	TRBJ2-3	many	CASRCRDRVAQYF	TGTGCCAGCAGATGCCGCGACAGGGTCGCGCAGTATTTT
.	TRBV12-3/TRBV12-4	TRBJ2-5	.	CASRYLLETQYF	TGTGCCAGCAGATACCTGTTGGAGACCCAGTACTTC
TRBD1	TRBV29-1	TRBJ2-3	few	CSVEPLDRGTDTQYF	TGCAGCGTTGAGCCCCTGGACAGGGGAACAGATACGCAGTATTTT
TRBD2	TRBV4-1	TRBJ2-3	few	CASSQIGTSGSTDTQYF	TGCGCCAGCAGCCAAATTGGGACTAGCGGGAGTACAGATACGCAGTATTTT
.	TRBV29-1	TRBJ1-1	.	CSVEADNLNTEAFF	TGCAGCGTTGAAGCCGACAACCTGAACACTGAAGCTTTCTTT
.	TRBV6-6	TRBJ2-7	.	CASSYSTPNEQYF	TGTGCCAGCAGTTACTCTACGCCGAACGAGCAGTACTTC
.	TRBV21-1	TRBJ2-7	.	CASSPPGLAVVYEQYF	TGTGCCAGCAGCCCTCCGGGACTAGCGGTCGTCTACGAGCAGTACTTC
.	TRBV4-2	TRBJ1-5	many	CASSQDHVGYQPQHF	TGTGCCAGCAGCCAAGATCATGTGGGCTATCAGCCCCAGCATTTT
.	TRBV4-3	TRBJ2-1	.	CASSPQERVGYRF	TGCGCCAGCAGTCCTCAGGAGCGGGTTGGTTATCGGTTC
TRBD1	TRBV5-4	TRBJ2-5	.	CASSSFGTAQGTQYF	TGTGCCAGCAGCTCGTTCGGGACAGCACAAGGGACCCAGTACTTC
TRBD1	TRBV27	TRBJ1-1	few	CASSLNTDRVLGAFF	TGTGCCAGCAGTTTGAATACTGACAGGGTACTTGGAGCTTTCTTT
.	TRBV2	TRBJ2-5	many	CASSVETQYF	TGTGCCAGCAGTGTAGAGACCCAGTACTTC
.	TRBV28	TRBJ2-5	.	CASSEGYGGAQAKETQYF	TGTGCCAGCAGTGAAGGATATGGGGGGGCACAAGCTAAGGAGACCCAGTACTTC
TRBD1	TRBV30	TRBJ2-7	.	CAWKMDRGIYEQYF	TGTGCCTGGAAGATGGACAGGGGTATCTACGAGCAGTACTTC
TRBD1	TRBV5-1	TRBJ2-7	many	CASSFGTGNEQYF	TGCGCCAGCAGCTTCGGGACAGGGAACGAGCAGTACTTC
.	TRBV20-1	TRBJ2-3	few	CSAPDGGPTDTQYF	TGCAGTGCCCCGGACGGGGGTCCAACAGATACGCAGTATTTT
.	TRBV5-1	TRBJ1-4	many	CASTLSGTGGEKLFF	TGCGCCAGCACCCTTAGCGGGACGGGAGGTGAAAAACTGTTTTTT